The present T cell receptor (beta chain) was sequenced within a study of human T cells and chemical hapten exposure. Study in general: A mostly female patient group had alopecia areata, totalis or universalis. Broader study findings: Counts of expanded TCRs at PT1 were positively correlated with patch test score.

The ends lost 7 bases at V and 1 base at J; junction bases unmatched: 12. CDR1 and CDR2 (germline): LGHNA, YNFKEQ. CDR3 length: 17 amino acids. Regarding time point: patch test 2, 6 weeks after DPC sensitization. The sample's treatment: therapeutic diphenylcyclopropenone sensitization with weekly scalp DPC. Unseparated into fractions, whole blood served as the source from which total RNA was extracted. As the library was built, unique molecular identifiers were attached to individual cDNA molecules. TCRdb re-called the RACE reads through MiXCR, storing one row per CDR3 protein. This sample has about 42,000 distinct CDR3 sequences, with 9.5% to 10% found just once. At least ten counts were recorded for this clonotype. The antigen is not known.

This chain connects TRBV4-2 to TRBJ2-3, with 9 bases aligning to TRBD1. The sample was whole blood, taken in connection with sensitization to the hapten diphenylcyclopropenone (DPC). The clonotype originates from a woman aged 30 to 39 with alopecia areata. Some clones in this sample may be carry-over from other donors' samples. The CDR3 loop reads CASTPNIGQGRTDTQYF. CDR3 nucleotide sequence: TGTGCCAGCACACCTAATATCGGACAGGGGCGCACAGATACGCAGTATTTT.